A selection of T cell receptor beta chains follows, all from one sample in a study of cytomegalovirus exposure and HLA in healthy donors. TCRdb keeps only in-frame clones here, not all; method: immunoSEQ multiplex PCR. Among under 200,000 clones listed, around 63% were seen once. Sequencing was carried out using PBMCs. The receptors were gathered from a woman aged 18-29 years in good health and CMV-seropositive. The CDR3 runs from the conserved cysteine through the conserved F or W. The order of the fields is clone size, J gene, V gene, D gene, CDR3 DNA, CDR3 protein. The D gene is left open where the match is weak. Clone sizes are given selectively: once, few, many, or a class where the clone is expanded.

clone size: -; J gene: TRBJ1-2; V gene: TRBV5-1; D gene: TRBD1; CDR3 DNA: TGCGCCAGCACTCAAATTCCGGGACAGCACTATGGCTACACCTTC; CDR3 protein: CASTQIPGQHYGYTF
clone size: once; J gene: TRBJ2-7; V gene: TRBV27; D gene: -; CDR3 DNA: TGTGCCAGCAGTTTTCGCGGTACCTACGAGCAGTACTTC; CDR3 protein: CASSFRGTYEQYF
clone size: -; J gene: TRBJ1-3; V gene: TRBV4-2; D gene: -; CDR3 DNA: TGTGCCAGCAGCCAATCGGAGCCTGGAAACACCATATATTTT; CDR3 protein: CASSQSEPGNTIYF
clone size: -; J gene: TRBJ1-1; V gene: TRBV11-2; D gene: -; CDR3 DNA: TGTGCCAGCAGGCCTGACACCTCGAACACTGAAGCTTTCTTT; CDR3 protein: CASRPDTSNTEAFF
clone size: -; J gene: TRBJ2-7; V gene: TRBV27; D gene: -; CDR3 DNA: TGTGCCAGCAGTTTATCTTCCAGTACCCACGAGCAGTACTTC; CDR3 protein: CASSLSSSTHEQYF
clone size: -; J gene: TRBJ2-7; V gene: TRBV27; D gene: TRBD1; CDR3 DNA: TGTGCCAGCAGTTTATTAGGTTACAGGGGGCTCAACGAGCAGTACTTC; CDR3 protein: CASSLLGYRGLNEQYF
clone size: -; J gene: TRBJ1-2; V gene: TRBV6-1; D gene: -; CDR3 DNA: TGTGCCAGCAGCGACCTCGGACAAATGTTCTATGGCTACACCTTC; CDR3 protein: CASSDLGQMFYGYTF
clone size: -; J gene: TRBJ2-5; V gene: TRBV27; D gene: -; CDR3 DNA: TGTGCCAGCAGTTTATCGGCAGGGACTTCGTACCAAGAGACCCAGTACTTC; CDR3 protein: CASSLSAGTSYQETQYF
clone size: -; J gene: TRBJ2-5; V gene: TRBV11-1; D gene: -; CDR3 DNA: TGTGCCAGCAGCTTAGCGGCGGGAAGACAAGAGACCCAGTACTTC; CDR3 protein: CASSLAAGRQETQYF
clone size: -; J gene: TRBJ2-1; V gene: TRBV7-3; D gene: TRBD2; CDR3 DNA: TGTGCCAGCAGCTCCTACAGCGGGAGGGCGAATGAGCAGTTCTTC; CDR3 protein: CASSSYSGRANEQFF
clone size: few; J gene: TRBJ2-1; V gene: TRBV7-8; D gene: TRBD1; CDR3 DNA: TGTGCCAGCAGCTTAGTTCGGGACAGGGTCCATGAGCAGTTCTTC; CDR3 protein: CASSLVRDRVHEQFF
clone size: -; J gene: TRBJ2-3; V gene: TRBV7-9; D gene: -; CDR3 DNA: TGTGCCAGCACCTACGCCGCCACCTCAGATACGCAGTATTTT; CDR3 protein: CASTYAATSDTQYF
clone size: -; J gene: TRBJ1-5; V gene: TRBV2; D gene: TRBD1; CDR3 DNA: TGTGCCAGCACTTTACAGGGGCCTACCCCTCAGCCCCAGCATTTT; CDR3 protein: CASTLQGPTPQPQHF
clone size: -; J gene: TRBJ2-3; V gene: TRBV5-4; D gene: -; CDR3 DNA: TGTGCCAGCAGCTTGGAGGGGATATCTAGCACAGATACGCAGTATTTT; CDR3 protein: CASSLEGISSTDTQYF
clone size: -; J gene: TRBJ2-4; V gene: TRBV28; D gene: -; CDR3 DNA: TGTGCCAGCAGTTTAGAGAATGGGGCAGGATGGTACTTC; CDR3 protein: CASSLENGAGWYF
clone size: -; J gene: TRBJ1-1; V gene: TRBV4-1; D gene: -; CDR3 DNA: TGCGCCAGCAGCCAAGACGCCCGCGGAGCTTTCTTT; CDR3 protein: CASSQDARGAFF